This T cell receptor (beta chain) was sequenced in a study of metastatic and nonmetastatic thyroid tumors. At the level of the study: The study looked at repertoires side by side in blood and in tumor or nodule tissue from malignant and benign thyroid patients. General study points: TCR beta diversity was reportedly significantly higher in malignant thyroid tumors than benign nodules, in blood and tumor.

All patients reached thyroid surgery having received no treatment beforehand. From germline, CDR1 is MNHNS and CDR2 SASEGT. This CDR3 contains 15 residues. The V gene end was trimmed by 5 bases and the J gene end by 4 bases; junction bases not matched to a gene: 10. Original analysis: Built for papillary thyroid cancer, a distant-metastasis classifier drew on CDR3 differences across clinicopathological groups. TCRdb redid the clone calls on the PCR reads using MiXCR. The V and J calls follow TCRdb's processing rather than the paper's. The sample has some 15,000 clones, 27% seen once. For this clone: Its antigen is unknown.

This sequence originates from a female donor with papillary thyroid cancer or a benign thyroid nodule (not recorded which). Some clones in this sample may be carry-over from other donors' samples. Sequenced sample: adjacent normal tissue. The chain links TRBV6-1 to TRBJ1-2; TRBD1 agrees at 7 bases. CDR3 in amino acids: CASSPSTGTSYGYTF. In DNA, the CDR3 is TGTGCCAGCAGTCCCTCGACAGGGACCAGCTATGGCTACACCTTC.